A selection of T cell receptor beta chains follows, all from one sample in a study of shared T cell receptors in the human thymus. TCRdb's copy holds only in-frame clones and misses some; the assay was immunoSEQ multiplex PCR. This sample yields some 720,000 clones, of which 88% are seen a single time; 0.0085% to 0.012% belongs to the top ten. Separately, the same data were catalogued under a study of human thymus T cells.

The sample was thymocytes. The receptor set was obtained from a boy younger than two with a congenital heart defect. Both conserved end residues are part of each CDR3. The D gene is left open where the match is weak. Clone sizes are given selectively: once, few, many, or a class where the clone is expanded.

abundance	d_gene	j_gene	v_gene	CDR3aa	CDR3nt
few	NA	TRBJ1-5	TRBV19	CASSQKRGQPQHF	TGTGCCAGTAGTCAGAAGCGGGGTCAGCCCCAGCATTTT
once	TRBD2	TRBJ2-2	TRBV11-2	CASSSSGRVTGELFF	TGTGCCAGCAGTTCTAGCGGGAGGGTCACCGGGGAGCTGTTTTTT
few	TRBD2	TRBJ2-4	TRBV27	CASSLSKSGGRASQNIQYF	TGTGCCAGCAGTTTATCAAAGTCTGGCGGGAGGGCCTCCCAAAACATTCAGTACTTC
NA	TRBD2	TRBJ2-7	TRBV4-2	CASSQSQPPGLAGGPSEQYF	TGTGCCAGCAGCCAGTCTCAACCACCGGGACTAGCGGGAGGGCCGAGCGAGCAGTACTTC
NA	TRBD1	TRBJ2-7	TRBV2	CASGAGTGGFEQYF	TGTGCCAGCGGCGCCGGGACAGGGGGCTTTGAGCAGTACTTC
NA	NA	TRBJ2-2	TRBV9	CASSDALGQNTGELFF	TGTGCCAGCAGTGACGCGTTGGGACAGAACACCGGGGAGCTGTTTTTT
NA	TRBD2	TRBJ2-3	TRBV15	CATSRDTSGQGDTQYF	TGTGCCACCAGCAGAGATACTAGCGGCCAAGGGGATACGCAGTATTTT
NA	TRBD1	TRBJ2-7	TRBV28	CASSPDRGYEQYF	TGTGCCAGCAGTCCAGACAGGGGGTACGAGCAGTACTTC
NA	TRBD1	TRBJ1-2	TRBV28	CASSSPTGYYGYTF	TGTGCCAGCAGTTCACCGACAGGGTACTATGGCTACACCTTC
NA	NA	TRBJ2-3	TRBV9	CASSKSPGRQDTQYF	TGTGCCAGCAGCAAAAGCCCCGGCAGGCAAGATACGCAGTATTTT
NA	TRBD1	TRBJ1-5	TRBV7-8	CASSPLLGTDSLNSNQPQHF	TGTGCCAGCAGCCCCCTACTGGGGACAGATAGTTTGAATAGCAATCAGCCCCAGCATTTT
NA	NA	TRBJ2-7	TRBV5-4	CASSFPQGTPFYEQYF	TGTGCCAGCAGCTTCCCACAGGGTACCCCATTCTACGAGCAGTACTTC
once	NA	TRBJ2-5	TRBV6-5	CASRYRVRGETQYF	TGTGCCAGCAGATACAGGGTGCGCGGGGAGACCCAGTACTTC
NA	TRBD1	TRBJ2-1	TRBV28	CASSMYRDRGNEQFF	TGTGCCAGCTCGATGTACCGGGACAGGGGCAATGAGCAGTTCTTC
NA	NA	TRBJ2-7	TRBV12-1	CASSFGRGKSYEQYF	TGTGCCAGCAGCTTTGGTCGGGGGAAAAGCTACGAGCAGTACTTC
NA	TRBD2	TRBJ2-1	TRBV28	CASSRTWKLAGARHEQFF	TGTGCCAGCAGTAGGACTTGGAAGCTAGCGGGAGCCCGACATGAGCAGTTCTTC
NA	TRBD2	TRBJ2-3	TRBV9	CASSVGTSGSADTQYF	TGTGCCAGCAGCGTTGGGACTAGCGGGAGCGCAGATACGCAGTATTTT
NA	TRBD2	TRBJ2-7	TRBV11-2	CASSRGVEQYF	TGTGCCAGCAGCCGGGGGGTCGAGCAGTACTTC
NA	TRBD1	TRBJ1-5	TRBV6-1	CASSPGTAKQPQHF	TGTGCCAGCAGCCCCGGGACAGCAAAACAGCCCCAGCATTTT
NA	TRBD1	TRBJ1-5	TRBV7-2	CASSSSGTGSLNQPQHF	TGTGCCAGCAGCTCCAGTGGGACAGGTTCCCTCAATCAGCCCCAGCATTTT
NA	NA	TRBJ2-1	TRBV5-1	CASSLDGSYNEQFF	TGCGCCAGCAGCTTGGACGGGTCCTACAATGAGCAGTTCTTC
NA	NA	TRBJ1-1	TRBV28	CASSTALGGTEAFF	TGTGCCAGCAGTACCGCTTTAGGGGGCACTGAAGCTTTCTTT
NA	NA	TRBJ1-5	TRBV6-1	CASSEEETINQPQHF	TGTGCCAGCAGTGAAGAAGAGACAATCAATCAGCCCCAGCATTTT
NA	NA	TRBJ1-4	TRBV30	CAWTLRLFNEKLFF	TGTGCCTGGACCCTGAGGCTCTTTAATGAAAAACTGTTTTTT
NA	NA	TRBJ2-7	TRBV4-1	CASSQEEGVTYEQYF	TGCGCCAGCAGCCAAGAAGAGGGGGTAACCTACGAGCAGTACTTC
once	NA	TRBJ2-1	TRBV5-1	CASSSQEAPDNEQFF	TGCGCCAGCAGCTCGCAGGAGGCCCCTGATAATGAGCAGTTCTTC
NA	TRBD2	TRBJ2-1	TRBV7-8	CASSARLAGEQFF	TGTGCCAGCAGCGCCAGACTAGCGGGAGAGCAGTTCTTC
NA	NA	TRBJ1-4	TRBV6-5	CASSYTRARAREKLFF	TGTGCCAGCAGTTACACCCGGGCCAGGGCGCGTGAAAAACTGTTTTTT
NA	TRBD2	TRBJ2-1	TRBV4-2	CASSQDREAGGYNEQFF	TGTGCCAGCAGCCAAGATCGGGAAGCGGGAGGGTACAATGAGCAGTTCTTC
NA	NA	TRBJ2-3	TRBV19	CASSTSAFTDTQYF	TGTGCCAGTAGTACTAGCGCTTTCACAGATACGCAGTATTTT
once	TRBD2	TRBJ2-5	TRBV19	CASSTIGGGQETQYF	TGTGCCAGTAGCACTATCGGGGGGGGCCAAGAGACCCAGTACTTC
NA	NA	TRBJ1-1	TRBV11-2	CASSLGTGERAFF	TGTGCCAGCAGCTTAGGGACCGGGGAGAGAGCTTTCTTT
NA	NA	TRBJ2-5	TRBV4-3	CASSQSQGPKTQYF	TGCGCCAGCAGCCAAAGTCAGGGCCCGAAGACCCAGTACTTC
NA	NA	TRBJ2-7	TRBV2	CASSDWGTGGDEQYF	TGTGCCAGCAGTGATTGGGGAACAGGGGGGGACGAGCAGTACTTC
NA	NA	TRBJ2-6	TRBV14	CASSQDSWQNTGANVLTF	TGTGCCAGCAGCCAAGACAGTTGGCAGAATACTGGGGCCAACGTCCTGACTTTC
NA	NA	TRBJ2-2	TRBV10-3	CAISESWQNTGELFF	TGTGCCATCAGTGAGTCTTGGCAGAACACCGGGGAGCTGTTTTTT
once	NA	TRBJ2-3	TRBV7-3	CASSPGWADTQYF	TGTGCCAGCAGCCCAGGTTGGGCAGATACGCAGTATTTT
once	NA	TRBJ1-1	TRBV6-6	CASSPWGVRAYTEAFF	TGTGCCAGCAGTCCCTGGGGGGTTCGGGCGTACACTGAAGCTTTCTTT
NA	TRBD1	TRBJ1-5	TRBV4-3	CASSQEPYRDRNSNQPQHF	TGCGCCAGCAGCCAAGAACCCTACCGGGACAGAAATAGCAATCAGCCCCAGCATTTT
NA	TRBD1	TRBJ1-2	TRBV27	CASSFRGQGLNYGYTF	TGTGCCAGCAGTTTTCGGGGACAGGGGCTTAACTATGGCTACACCTTC
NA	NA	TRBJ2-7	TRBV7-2	CASSLVAYEQYF	TGTGCCAGCAGCTTAGTCGCCTACGAGCAGTACTTC
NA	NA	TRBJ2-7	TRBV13	CASSLGRGGYEQYF	TGTGCCAGCAGCTTAGGTAGGGGGGGCTACGAGCAGTACTTC
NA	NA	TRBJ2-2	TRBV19	CASTKWRGNTGELFF	TGTGCCAGTACCAAGTGGAGGGGGAACACCGGGGAGCTGTTTTTT
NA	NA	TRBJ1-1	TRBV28	CASSSGRGTNTEAFF	TGTGCCAGCAGTTCTGGCAGGGGAACGAACACTGAAGCTTTCTTT
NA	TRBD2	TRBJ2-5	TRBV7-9	CASSLERTSGRAGETQYF	TGTGCCAGCAGCCTCGAGCGGACTAGCGGGAGGGCCGGGGAGACCCAGTACTTC
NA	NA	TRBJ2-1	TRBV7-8	CASSPRASAPYNEQFF	TGTGCCAGCAGCCCTAGAGCTAGCGCACCCTACAATGAGCAGTTCTTC
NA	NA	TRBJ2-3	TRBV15	CATAYGDTQYF	TGTGCCACCGCTTACGGAGATACGCAGTATTTT
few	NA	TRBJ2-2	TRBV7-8	CASSRGFPGELFF	TGTGCCAGCAGTAGGGGGTTTCCCGGGGAGCTGTTTTTT
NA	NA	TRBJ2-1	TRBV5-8	CASSDPPVWSFDEQFF	TGTGCCAGCAGCGACCCCCCCGTTTGGAGTTTCGATGAGCAGTTCTTC
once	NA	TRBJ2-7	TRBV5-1	CASSPRDPSYEQYF	TGCGCCAGCAGCCCGAGGGATCCCTCCTACGAGCAGTACTTC
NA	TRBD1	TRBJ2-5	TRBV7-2	CASTPGQGQETQYF	TGTGCCAGCACCCCGGGACAGGGACAAGAGACCCAGTACTTC